The 31 T cell receptor beta chains reported below all come from one sample, sequenced in a study of regulatory T cells in long-lasting Graves disease. The TCR beta library used iRepertoire HTBI primers with Arm-PCR amplification of CDR3. Each CDR3 protein is one row after TCRdb ran MiXCR on the multiplex PCR reads. The repertoire consists of about 460,000 distinct CDR3 sequences, with 22% occurring once and the leading ten covering under 15%. The time point: persistent/refractory GD, antithyroid drugs over 5 years with positive TRAb. Preparation of the TCR library used RNA extracted from PBMCs. The sequencing here drew on peripheral blood mononuclear cells (PBMCs), taken when the disease was refractory, from a patient treated with antithyroid drugs. The source is a female donor with Graves disease.

This clonotype appeared many times. This chain joins TRBV6-1 and TRBJ1-2, with D possibly TRBD1 on 5 matching bases. Per the germline V gene, CDR1 is MNHNS and CDR2 is SASEGT. The CDR3 loop spans 14 amino acids. V lost 8 bases and J lost 4, with 17 bases in between. In DNA, the CDR3 is TGTGCCAGCCTTAATAGCAGGGAATCCTATGGCTACACCTTC. Residues: CASLNSRESYGYTF.

This clonotype was counted many times. The genes are TRBV11-2 and TRBJ2-5; 8 nucleotides align to TRBD2. V trimming: 5 bases; J trimming: 7 bases; junction bases outside the gene matches: 9. Germline V gene sequence: CDR1 SGHAT, CDR2 FQNNGV. The CDR3 sequence is 14 residues long. In nucleotides, the CDR3 is TGTGCCAGCAGCCGGGGGGGAGGGCGGAGGACCCAGTACTTC. Translation: CASSRGGGRRTQYF.

The chain recombines TRBV24-1 with TRBJ2-2, with D possibly TRBD1 on 6 matching bases. V lost 7 bases to trimming and J lost 5 bases, with 16 bases between them. CDR1 KGHDR and CDR2 SFDVKD come from the germline V gene. The CDR3 contains 15 residues. The CDR3 coding sequence is TGTGCCACCAGCCCTAAACAGGGATTGACCGGGGAGCTGTTTTTT. It encodes CATSPKQGLTGELFF.

This clonotype was detected many times. The CDR3 loop is CSVEGGGSYEQYF. DNA for the CDR3: TGCAGCGTTGAAGGCGGTGGATCCTACGAGCAGTACTTC. V is TRBV29-1 and J is TRBJ2-7, with D unresolved. The CDR3 runs 13 residues. V dropped 1 base and J dropped 1 base, with 8 bases sitting between them. Germline-derived CDR1 and CDR2 are SQVTM and ANQGSEA.

The chain recombines TRBV7-2 with TRBJ2-1; D gene unclear. The CDR3 spans 13 residues. Germline CDR1 is SGHTA and CDR2 is FQGNSA. Trimming cost V 4 bases and J 8 bases, with 12 bases left between them. The DNA of the CDR3 is TGTGCCAGCAGCTCCGGAGTCCCCGATGAGCAGTTCTTC. The encoded protein is CASSSGVPDEQFF.

The sample holds many counts of this clonotype. The gene calls are TRBV20-1 and TRBJ1-2; 7 bases map to TRBD1. The V segment lost 5 bases and the J segment 3 bases; nucleotides outside the gene matches: 9. The CDR3 contains 14 residues. Germline V gene lookup returns CDR1 DFQATT and CDR2 SNEGSKA (reference sequence). CDR3 in DNA: TGCAGTGCTGAGGAGACAGGGTACGACTATGGCTACACCTTC. Amino acids: CSAEETGYDYGYTF.

This clonotype was counted ten times or more. The gene calls are TRBV12-3 or TRBV12-4 and TRBJ2-7, with D perhaps matching TRBD1 (6 bases). This CDR3 comprises 16 residues. V was cut by 5 bases and J by 1 base, with 18 bases left in between. The CDR3: CASSEPAATGSYEQYF. CDR3 sequence (DNA): TGTGCCAGCAGTGAGCCTGCCGCGACAGGATCCTACGAGCAGTACTTC.

The rearrangement uses TRBV24-1 and TRBJ2-1; the match to TRBD2 covers 13 bases. J gave up 7 bases and V 2 bases, and 7 bases lay outside the gene matches. CDR3 length equals 17 residues. Germline V gene lookup returns CDR1 KGHDR and CDR2 SFDVKD. The CDR3 bases are TGTGCCACCAGTGATTCGACTAGCGGGGGGCCTCGAAATGAGCAGTTCTTC. Its protein product is CATSDSTSGGPRNEQFF.

V is TRBV4-2 and J is TRBJ1-1, with 7 bases matching TRBD1. V dropped 4 bases and J dropped 4; count of bases not matched to a gene: 15. The V gene's germline CDR1 is LGHNA and CDR2 YNFKEQ. The CDR3 consists of 17 residues. CDR3 DNA sequence: TGTGCCAGCAGCCGGAAAACAGGCGGGACAGCCGGCACTGAAGCTTTCTTT. It codes for CASSRKTGGTAGTEAFF.

Worth noting for this clonotype: A much bigger clone sits one base away, suggesting this may be a read error. The CDR3 DNA is TGCAGCGTATACGCACTACAGCTTAACACTAAAGCTTTCTTT. Protein product: CSVYALQLNTKAFF. The chain links TRBV20-1 to TRBJ1-1, with unresolved D. The V gene's germline CDR1 is DFQATT and CDR2 SNEGSKA (reference sequence). CDR3 length: 14 amino acids.

In this sample, this clonotype turned up a few times. The J gene is TRBJ1-3, the V gene TRBV27; 8 bases are shared with TRBD1. J gave up 6 bases and V 5 bases, and 6 bases lay outside the gene matches. The length of the CDR3 is 14 residues. Germline V gene data show CDR1 as MNHEY and CDR2 as SMNVEV (reference sequence). In nucleotides, the CDR3 is TGTGCCAGCAGTCCCCGGACAGGGCTAAACACCATATATTTT. This translates into CASSPRTGLNTIYF.

This clonotype was detected only once. This may be a read error: a much more frequent sequence differs by one nucleotide. CDR3 loop: CASSGETVNQSQHF. CDR3 nucleotide sequence: TGTGCCAGCAGTGGCGAGACGGTGAATCAGTCCCAGCATTTT. The rearrangement joins TRBV6-2 or TRBV6-3 to TRBJ1-5; D remains ambiguous. The CDR3 has 14 amino acids. Germline lookup yields CDR1 MNHEY and CDR2 SVGEGT.

In this sample, this clonotype turned up many times. The genes are TRBV11-3 and TRBJ2-5, with 9 positions matching TRBD1. The ends lost 2 bases at V and 2 bases at J; junction bases unmatched: 12. Looked up from germline, CDR1 is SGHNT and CDR2 is YENEEA. The CDR3 has 18 amino acids. Here the CDR3 DNA reads TGTGCCAGCAGCTTACGTCCCCGGGACAGGGATACACAAGAGACCCAGTACTTC. This encodes CASSLRPRDRDTQETQYF. The full variable domain, completed using reference TRBV11-3 and TRBJ2-5, is EAGVVQSPRYKIIEKKQPVAFWCNPISGHNTLYWYLQNLGQGPELLIRYENEEAVDDSQLPKDRFSAERLKGVDSTLKIQPAELGDSAVYLCASSLRPRDRDTQETQYFGPGTRLLVL.

This clonotype occurred many times. CDR3: CASSQDRPASNSPLHF. In DNA, the CDR3 is TGTGCCAGCAGCCAGGACAGGCCGGCCTCTAATTCACCCCTCCACTTT. The genes are TRBV7-6 and TRBJ1-6; 7 positions match TRBD1. Germline values: CDR1 SGHVS, CDR2 FNYEAQ. This CDR3 comprises 16 residues. Losses at the gene ends were 5 bases for V and 6 bases for J; bases not matched to a gene: 10.

About this clonotype: Just one base apart from a much larger clone, this may be a read error. This chain uses TRBV28 with TRBJ1-1; 7 nucleotides line up with TRBD1. The CDR3 consists of 16 residues. Germline lookup yields CDR1 MDHEN and CDR2 SYDVKM. CDR3 bases: TGTGTCAGCAGTTTATTTGCGGGGACAGCGAACACTGAAGCTTTCTTT. Translating it yields CVSSLFAGTANTEAFF.

This clonotype was found a few times. The chain uses TRBV12-3 or TRBV12-4 and TRBJ2-7, with TRBD1 matching 10 bases. The CDR3 has 16 residues. With 3 bases clipped from V and 3 bases from J, the junction kept 8 bases outside the gene matches. The CDR3 loop reads CASSFNNGDRGYEQYF. As DNA, the CDR3 is TGTGCCAGCAGTTTTAACAATGGGGACAGGGGCTACGAGCAGTACTTC.

In its sample, this clonotype was seen many times. The chain couples TRBV7-9 to TRBJ2-7; D possibly corresponds to TRBD2 (5 bases). Deletions cut 4 bases from V and 5 bases from J, with 9 bases between. Germline assignment: CDR1 SEHNR and CDR2 FQNEAQ (reference sequence). This CDR3 contains 12 residues. CDR3 amino acids: CASSSNGDEQYF. CDR3 DNA sequence: TGTGCCAGCAGCTCAAACGGGGACGAGCAGTACTTC.

This clonotype has only a few counts. The rearrangement uses TRBV18 and TRBJ1-2; TRBD1 might be the D (5 bases). This CDR3 spans 13 amino acids. Trimming stripped 6 bases from V and 5 bases from J, with 13 bases between. The germline V gene has CDR1 KGHSH and CDR2 LQKENI. The CDR3 DNA sequence: TGTGCCAGCTCGGCGGACATGTCTTATGGCTACACCTTC. Its translation: CASSADMSYGYTF.

This clonotype was seen at least ten times. CDR3 bases: TGCGCCAGCAGAACAGGGGTAGGCATGAACACTGAAGCTTTCTTT. Amino acids: CASRTGVGMNTEAFF. The rearrangement joins TRBV5-1 to TRBJ1-1; 7 positions agree with TRBD1. V lost 5 bases to trimming and J lost 0 bases; unmatched junction nucleotides: 7. Germline lookup yields CDR1 SGHRS and CDR2 YFSETQ. The CDR3 extends over 15 amino acids.

This clonotype was observed a few times. The genes are TRBV7-3 and TRBJ2-7; D not resolved. The CDR3 extends over 15 amino acids. V lost 1 base, J lost 0 bases, and 10 bases lay in between. The germline V gene encodes CDR1 SGHTA and CDR2 FQGTGA. In DNA, the CDR3 is TGTGCCAGCAGCTTAATGCCCGGTGTCTCCTACGAGCAGTACTTC. Translating it yields CASSLMPGVSYEQYF.

This chain joins TRBV5-5 and TRBJ2-7; tentatively, D is TRBD2 (5 bases). CDR1 is SGHKS, CDR2 YYEKEE, per germline (reference sequence). Trimming took 3 bases from V and 2 from J, leaving 12 bases between them. The CDR3 is 14 residues long. The CDR3 sequence is CASSWGSGTYEQYF. CDR3 coding DNA: TGTGCCAGCAGCTGGGGTTCCGGGACCTACGAGCAGTACTTC.

A few counts support this clonotype. This CDR3 is CASSLGAGSGGADEQFF. For the CDR3, the DNA is TGTGCCAGCAGCTTAGGCGCGGGCAGCGGGGGGGCGGATGAGCAGTTCTTC. This chain joins TRBV11-2 and TRBJ2-1; 10 bases match TRBD2. CDR3 length: 17 amino acids. J was trimmed by 8 bases and V by 1 base; bases with no gene match: 11. Germline V gene data show CDR1 as SGHAT and CDR2 as FQNNGV.

This clonotype was counted only a few times. V usage is TRBV4-3 and J usage is TRBJ1-1; 8 nucleotides align to TRBD1. The V and J ends lost 4 bases and 11 bases, in that order; junction bases with no gene match: 9. Germline CDR1 LGHNA, CDR2 YSLEER. The CDR3 has 13 residues. CDR3 loop: CASSRGQGDLAFF. DNA for the CDR3: TGCGCCAGCAGCCGTGGACAGGGCGACTTGGCTTTCTTT.

Comment on this clonotype: One end of the junction is discordant with germline, which a read error may explain. The J gene is TRBJ2-7, the V gene TRBV12-3 or TRBV12-4, with D tentatively TRBD1 or TRBD2 (5 bases each). This CDR3 has 14 amino acids. The CDR3 coding sequence is TGTGCCAGCAGTTTACTCCAGGGACCCCACGAGCAGTGCTTC. It is translated as CASSLLQGPHEQCF.

The V and J genes are TRBV4-1 and TRBJ1-1; 9 bases agree with TRBD1. The V gene end was trimmed by 5 bases and the J gene end by 5 bases; junction bases not matched to a gene: 12. The CDR3 covers 16 residues. From germline, CDR1 is MGHRA and CDR2 YSYEKL. The CDR3 sequence: CASSAPRGTGPTEAFF. The DNA for the CDR3 is TGCGCCAGCAGCGCCCCACGAGGGACAGGGCCAACTGAAGCTTTCTTT.

In this sample, this clonotype turned up many times. The rearrangement uses TRBV18 and TRBJ1-1; tentative D call: TRBD1 (5 bases). Between the trimmed V and J ends, which lost 4 bases and 7 bases, there was a span of 7 bases. CDR3 size: 11 residues. Germline V CDR1 and CDR2: KGHSH, LQKENI. The CDR3 nucleotides are TGTGCCAGCTCACAAGACAGTGAAGCTTTCTTT. It encodes CASSQDSEAFF.

DNA of the CDR3: TGTGCCAGCAGTTCGGGGACAGGGATCACTGAAGCTTTCTTT. Translating it yields CASSSGTGITEAFF. The chain links TRBV6-2 or TRBV6-3 to TRBJ1-1, with TRBD1 matching 9 bases. Losses at the gene ends were 4 bases for V and 4 bases for J; bases not matched to a gene: 4. Per the germline V gene, CDR1 is MNHEY and CDR2 is SVGEGT. The CDR3 extends over 14 amino acids.

In its sample, this clonotype was seen a few times. The V and J genes are TRBV4-3 and TRBJ1-1; 8 nucleotides match TRBD1. V was clipped by 0 bases and J by 1 base; unmatched bases: 4. The CDR3 loop spans 16 amino acids. CDR1 and CDR2 (germline): LGHNA, YSLEER. The DNA of the CDR3 is TGCGCCAGCAGCCAAGATCTGGGACAGGCGAACACTGAAGCTTTCTTT. This encodes CASSQDLGQANTEAFF.

This clonotype was recorded many times. J is TRBJ1-2 and V is TRBV11-2; D is ambiguous. The CDR3 length is 13 residues. Trimming shortened V by 2 bases and J by 6 bases, and 10 bases separated the two germline ends. Germline loops: CDR1 SGHAT, CDR2 FQNNGV. This chain's CDR3 is CASSLSTGDGYTF. The DNA of the CDR3 is TGTGCCAGCAGCTTAAGCACGGGCGATGGCTACACCTTC.

This clonotype was seen only a few times. The V and J genes are TRBV6-2 or TRBV6-3 and TRBJ2-7, with a weak D call TRBD2 (5 bases). The CDR3 is 13 residues long. V shed 7 bases and J shed 3 bases, with 13 bases lying between them. Germline CDR1 is MNHEY and CDR2 is SVGEGT. CDR3 in DNA: TGTGCCAGCACCCTTCGGACTTTCTACGAGCAGTACTTC. Residues: CASTLRTFYEQYF.

This clonotype was picked up a small number of times. The chain combines TRBV3-1 with TRBJ1-5; D unclear. The CDR3 is 14 amino acids. CDR1 is LGHDT and CDR2 is YNNKEL in the germline V gene (reference sequence). V was cut by 3 bases and J by 1 base, with 7 bases left in between. This chain's CDR3 is CASSHAPSNQPQHF. The CDR3 region has the DNA TGTGCCAGCAGCCATGCCCCCAGCAATCAGCCCCAGCATTTT.